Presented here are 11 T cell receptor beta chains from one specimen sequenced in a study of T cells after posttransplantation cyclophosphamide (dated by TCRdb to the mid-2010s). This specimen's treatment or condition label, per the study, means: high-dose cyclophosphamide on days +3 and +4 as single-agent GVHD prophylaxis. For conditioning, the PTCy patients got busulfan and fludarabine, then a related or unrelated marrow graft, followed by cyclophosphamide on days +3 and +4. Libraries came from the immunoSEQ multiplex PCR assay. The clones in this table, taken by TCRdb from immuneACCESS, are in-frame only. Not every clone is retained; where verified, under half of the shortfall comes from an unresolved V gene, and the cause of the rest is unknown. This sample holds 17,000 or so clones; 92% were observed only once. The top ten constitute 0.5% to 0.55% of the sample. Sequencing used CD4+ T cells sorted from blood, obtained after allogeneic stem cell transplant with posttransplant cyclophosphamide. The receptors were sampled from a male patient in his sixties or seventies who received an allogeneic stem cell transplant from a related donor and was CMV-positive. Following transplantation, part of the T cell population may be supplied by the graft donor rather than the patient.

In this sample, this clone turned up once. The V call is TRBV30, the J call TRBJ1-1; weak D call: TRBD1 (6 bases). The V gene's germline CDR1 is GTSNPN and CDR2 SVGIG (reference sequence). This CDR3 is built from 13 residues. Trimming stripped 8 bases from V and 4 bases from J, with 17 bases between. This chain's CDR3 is CARSNTGSTEAFF. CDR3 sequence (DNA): TGTGCCCGATCTAATACAGGGAGCACTGAAGCTTTCTTT.

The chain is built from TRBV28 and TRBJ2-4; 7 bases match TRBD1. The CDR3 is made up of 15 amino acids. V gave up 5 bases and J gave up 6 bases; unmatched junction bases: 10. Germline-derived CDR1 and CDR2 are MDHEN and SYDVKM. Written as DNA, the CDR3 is TGTGCCAGCAGTCCCCCAGGACAGGTTGGAAACATTCAGTACTTC. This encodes CASSPPGQVGNIQYF. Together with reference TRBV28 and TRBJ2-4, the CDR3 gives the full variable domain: DVKVTQSSRYLVKRTGEKVFLECVQDMDHENMFWYRQDPGLGLRLIYFSYDVKMKEKGDIPEGYSVSREKKERFSLILESASTNQTSMYLCASSPPGQVGNIQYFGAGTRLSVL.

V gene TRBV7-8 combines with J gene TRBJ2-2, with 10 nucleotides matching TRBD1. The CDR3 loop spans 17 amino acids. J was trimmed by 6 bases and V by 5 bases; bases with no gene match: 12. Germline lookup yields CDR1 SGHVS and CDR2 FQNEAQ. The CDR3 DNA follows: TGTGCCAGCAGCCCGCGGACAGGGGGTGGTCAAGCCGGGGAGCTGTTTTTT. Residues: CASSPRTGGGQAGELFF.

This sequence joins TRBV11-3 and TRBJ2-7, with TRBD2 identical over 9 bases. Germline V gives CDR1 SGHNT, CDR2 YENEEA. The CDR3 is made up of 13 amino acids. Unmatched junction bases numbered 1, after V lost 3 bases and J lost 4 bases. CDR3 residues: CASSLGLAYEQYF. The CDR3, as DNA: TGTGCCAGCAGCTTGGGACTAGCTTACGAGCAGTACTTC.

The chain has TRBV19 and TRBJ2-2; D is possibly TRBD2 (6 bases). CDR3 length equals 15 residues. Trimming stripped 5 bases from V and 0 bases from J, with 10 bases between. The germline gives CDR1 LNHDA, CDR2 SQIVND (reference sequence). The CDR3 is CASSLRGTNTGELFF. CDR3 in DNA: TGTGCCAGTAGTTTACGGGGGACGAACACCGGGGAGCTGTTTTTT. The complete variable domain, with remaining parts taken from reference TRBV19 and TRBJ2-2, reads DGGITQSPKYLFRKEGQNVTLSCEQNLNHDAMYWYRQDPGQGLRLIYYSQIVNDFQKGDIAEGYSVSREKKESFPLTVTSAQKNPTAFYLCASSLRGTNTGELFFGEGSRLTVL.

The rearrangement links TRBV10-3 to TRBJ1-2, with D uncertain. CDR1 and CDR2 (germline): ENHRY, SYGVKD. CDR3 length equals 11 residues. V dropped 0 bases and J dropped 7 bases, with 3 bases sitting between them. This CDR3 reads CAISESVGYTF. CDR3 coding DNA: TGTGCCATCAGTGAGTCCGTTGGCTACACCTTC.

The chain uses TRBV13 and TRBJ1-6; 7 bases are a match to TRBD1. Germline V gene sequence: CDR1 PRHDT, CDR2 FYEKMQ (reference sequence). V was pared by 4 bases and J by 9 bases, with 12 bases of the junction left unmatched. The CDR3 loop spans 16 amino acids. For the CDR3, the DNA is TGTGCCAGCAGCTCCCGGTTTGACAGGGCAGGTTCACCCCTCCACTTT. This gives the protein CASSSRFDRAGSPLHF.

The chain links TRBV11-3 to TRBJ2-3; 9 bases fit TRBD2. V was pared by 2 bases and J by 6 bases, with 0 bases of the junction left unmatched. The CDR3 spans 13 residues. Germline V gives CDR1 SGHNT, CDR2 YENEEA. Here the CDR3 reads CASSLLAGDTQYF. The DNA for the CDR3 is TGTGCCAGCAGCTTACTAGCGGGGGATACGCAGTATTTT.

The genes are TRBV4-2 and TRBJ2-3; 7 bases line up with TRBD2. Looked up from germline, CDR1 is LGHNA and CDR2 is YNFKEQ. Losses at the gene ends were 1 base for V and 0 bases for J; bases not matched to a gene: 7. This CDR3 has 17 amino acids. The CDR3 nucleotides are TGTGCCAGCAGCCAAGGCGGTAGCGGGTCTAGCACAGATACGCAGTATTTT. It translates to CASSQGGSGSSTDTQYF.

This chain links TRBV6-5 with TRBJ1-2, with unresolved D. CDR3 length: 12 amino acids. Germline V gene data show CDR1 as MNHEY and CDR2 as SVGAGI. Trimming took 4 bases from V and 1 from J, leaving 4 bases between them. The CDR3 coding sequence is TGTGCCAGCAGTTTTTATAACTATGGCTACACCTTC. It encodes CASSFYNYGYTF.

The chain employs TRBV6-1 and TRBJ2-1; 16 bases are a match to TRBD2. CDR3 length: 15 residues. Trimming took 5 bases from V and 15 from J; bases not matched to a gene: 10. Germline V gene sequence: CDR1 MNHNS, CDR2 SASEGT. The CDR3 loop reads CASSPPGLAGGSPFF. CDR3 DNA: TGTGCCAGCAGTCCTCCGGGACTAGCGGGGGGGAGTCCGTTCTTC.